The 24 T cell receptor beta chains in this list originate from one sample, sequenced in a study of T-cell reconstitution after alpha-beta-depleted transplantation in children. Unique molecular identifiers were built into the TCRbeta library. Via MiXCR, TCRdb re-called the PCR reads, giving one row per CDR3 protein. This table holds about 460,000 distinct CDR3 sequences, about 10% found once. The material was PBMCs, mostly from graft donor cells, obtained 180 days after TCRalphabeta/CD19-depleted stem cell transplant. These receptor sequences come from a female patient aged 2-15 years who had a stem cell transplant for aplastic anemia, so the T cells may come from the graft donor.

There are many counts of this clonotype. The chain joins TRBV29-1 to TRBJ2-2; D not resolved. There are 14 residues in the CDR3. Germline CDR1 SQVTM, CDR2 ANQGSEA. V gave up 4 bases and J gave up 0 bases, with 9 bases separating them. The CDR3 protein is CSVGVRTNTGELFF. The CDR3 DNA reads TGCAGCGTTGGAGTGCGGACGAACACCGGGGAGCTGTTTTTT.

This clonotype was observed at least ten times. V is TRBV7-9 and J is TRBJ2-7, with 9 bases that match TRBD1. CDR1 and CDR2 (germline): SEHNR, FQNEAQ (reference sequence). The CDR3 is 15 residues long. J was trimmed by 2 bases and V by 4 bases; bases with no gene match: 6. For the CDR3, the DNA is TGTGCCAGCAGCTCAGCGGGACAGGGAGCCTACGAGCAGTACTTC. Translated: CASSSAGQGAYEQYF.

In DNA, the CDR3 is TGTGCCAGCAGTACCAAACGGACAGGGACCACCGGGGAGCTGTTTTTT. Translating it yields CASSTKRTGTTGELFF. The chain recombines TRBV28 with TRBJ2-2, with 8 bases matching TRBD1. Germline trimming cut 5 bases from V and 4 bases from J; bases unmatched to any gene: 9. CDR3 length: 16 residues. The germline gives CDR1 MDHEN, CDR2 SYDVKM.

This clonotype occurred a few times. This rearrangement joins TRBV7-9 to TRBJ1-2, with D uncertain. Germline assignment: CDR1 SEHNR and CDR2 FQNEAQ (reference sequence). The CDR3 loop spans 14 amino acids. Trimming removed 7 bases at V and 6 bases at J, with 18 bases between. The CDR3 loop is CASTTTGDSHGYTF. The CDR3 nucleotides are TGTGCCAGCACAACGACGGGAGATTCCCATGGCTACACCTTC.

This chain connects TRBV11-2 to TRBJ1-5; D is unclear. V lost 5 bases and J 0 bases, leaving 20 bases between the germline ends. The CDR3 runs 18 residues. From germline, CDR1 is SGHAT and CDR2 FQNNGV. The CDR3 DNA sequence: TGTGCCAGCAGCCGTTTTTCGCGATTTGTCTATAGCAATCAGCCCCAGCATTTT. Its translation is CASSRFSRFVYSNQPQHF.

The chain recombines TRBV5-5 with TRBJ2-7; D call uncertain. Trimming stripped 0 bases from V and 1 base from J, with 5 bases between. There are 13 residues in the CDR3. Per the germline V gene, CDR1 is SGHKS and CDR2 is YYEKEE (reference sequence). The CDR3, as DNA: TGTGCCAGCAGCTTGGCACGTTCCTACGAGCAGTACGTC. Amino acids: CASSLARSYEQYV.

The chain couples TRBV12-5 to TRBJ2-3; TRBD2 agrees at 7 bases. Germline V lookup: CDR1 LGHNT, CDR2 FRNRAP. The CDR3 has 15 residues. V was clipped by 5 bases and J by 5 bases; unmatched bases: 10. Written as DNA, the CDR3 is TGTGCTAGTGGTCCCGGGAGGCCCCCAGAAGATACGCAGTATTTT. Translation gives CASGPGRPPEDTQYF.

The V and J genes are TRBV14 and TRBJ2-3; D unresolved. CDR3 length: 17 amino acids. V was shortened by 4 bases and J by 1 base, with 18 bases between the two germline ends. The germline V gene encodes CDR1 SGHDN and CDR2 FVKESK. The CDR3 here is CASSPLSGQVGTDTQYF. CDR3 coding DNA: TGTGCCAGCAGCCCCCTCTCAGGCCAGGTCGGCACAGATACGCAGTATTTT.

V and J are TRBV28 and TRBJ2-3, with 7 bases lining up with TRBD1. The CDR3 totals 19 residues. CDR1 and CDR2 from the germline V gene are MDHEN and SYDVKM. With 4 bases clipped from V and 0 bases from J, the junction kept 16 bases outside the gene matches. The CDR3 nucleotides read TGTGCCAGCAGTTCATACCGGGACAGCTTCTCCCTTAGCACAGATACGCAGTATTTT. It is translated as CASSSYRDSFSLSTDTQYF.

The chain links TRBV6-1 to TRBJ1-1, with TRBD1 matching 8 bases. This CDR3 comprises 15 residues. The germline CDR1 and CDR2 sequences are MNHNS and SASEGT. The ends lost 6 bases at V and 3 bases at J; junction bases unmatched: 9. As DNA, the CDR3 is TGTGCCAGCAGGCCTGACAGGGGAACCGACACTGAAGCTTTCTTT. Amino acid sequence: CASRPDRGTDTEAFF.

The chain has TRBV9 and TRBJ2-2; D is unresolved. The CDR3 totals 14 residues. Trimming removed 3 bases at V and 6 bases at J, with 12 bases between. Germline values: CDR1 SGDLS, CDR2 YYNGEE. CDR3 sequence reads: CASSGRGYAGELFF. The CDR3 DNA follows: TGTGCCAGCAGCGGCCGAGGCTACGCCGGGGAGCTGTTTTTT. Using reference TRBV9 and TRBJ2-2 for the parts outside the CDR3, the full variable domain is DSGVTQTPKHLITATGQRVTLRCSPRSGDLSVYWYQQSLDQGLQFLIQYYNGEERAKGNILERFSAQQFPDLHSELNLSSLELGDSALYFCASSGRGYAGELFFGEGSRLTVL.

This clonotype appeared a few times. The V and J genes are TRBV12-3 or TRBV12-4 and TRBJ2-5; 10 positions agree with TRBD1. The V segment lost 5 bases and the J segment 3 bases; nucleotides outside the gene matches: 12. This CDR3 region has 17 residues. The CDR3 nucleotides are TGTGCCAGCAGTCCCAACGGCTGGACAGGGGGAGAAGAGACCCAGTACTTC. Translation: CASSPNGWTGGEETQYF.

This chain links TRBV7-8 with TRBJ2-1; 9 bases match TRBD1. Per the germline V gene, CDR1 is SGHVS and CDR2 is FQNEAQ. The junction had 7 bases not matched to a gene; V was cut back by 4 bases and J by 6 bases. This CDR3 region has 15 residues. The CDR3 nucleotides read TGTGCCAGCAGCTCAACAGGGGGCTGGGGCAATGAGCAGTTCTTC. Translated: CASSSTGGWGNEQFF.

The gene calls are TRBV5-1 and TRBJ2-3; TRBD1 or TRBD2 may be the D gene (6 bases each). V was cut by 0 bases and J by 2 bases, with 19 bases left in between. The V gene's germline CDR1 is SGHRS and CDR2 YFSETQ. The CDR3 runs to 18 residues. CDR3 region: CASSLAGRGPAPTDTQYF. The CDR3 DNA follows: TGCGCCAGCAGCTTGGCGGGTCGGGGGCCCGCTCCCACAGATACGCAGTATTTT.

V and J are TRBV6-1 and TRBJ2-2; 9 bases fit TRBD1. The CDR3 spans 14 residues. The germline CDR1 and CDR2 sequences are MNHNS and SASEGT. Germline trimming cut 4 bases from V and 7 bases from J; bases unmatched to any gene: 4. The CDR3: CASSGTGVNGELFF. Here the CDR3 DNA reads TGTGCCAGCAGTGGGACAGGGGTAAACGGGGAGCTGTTTTTT.

There are a few counts of this clonotype. The chain joins TRBV6-2 or TRBV6-3 to TRBJ2-1; 8 positions match TRBD1. Germline lookup yields CDR1 MNHEY and CDR2 SVGEGT. V lost 0 bases, J lost 2 bases, and 6 bases stayed unmatched. CDR3 length: 17 amino acids. In DNA, the CDR3 is TGTGCCAGCAGTTACTCGATCTCAGGGGGCGCCTACAATGAGCAGTTCTTC. Translated, it gives CASSYSISGGAYNEQFF.

The chain couples TRBV19 to TRBJ2-7, with 8 bases lining up with TRBD1. This CDR3 spans 15 amino acids. Trimming removed 5 bases from V and 4 bases from J; junction bases left unmatched: 10. Germline V gives CDR1 LNHDA, CDR2 SQIVND (reference sequence). The CDR3 spells CASSPRRDRSYEQYF. The CDR3 DNA reads TGTGCCAGTAGTCCGCGCCGGGACAGGTCATACGAGCAGTACTTC.

This clonotype appeared many times. The rearrangement links TRBV6-5 to TRBJ1-6; D is undetermined. The V end lost 3 bases, the J end lost 9 bases, and 0 bases lay between the germline ends. Germline CDR1 is MNHEY and CDR2 is SVGAGI. The CDR3 is 10 residues long. The CDR3 protein is CASSYSPLHF. In nucleotides, the CDR3 is TGTGCCAGCAGTTATTCACCCCTCCACTTT.

The chain links TRBV18 to TRBJ2-7; 7 bases map to TRBD2. CDR3 length equals 15 residues. Germline CDR1 KGHSH, CDR2 LQKENI. Trimming cost V 1 base and J 7 bases; bases outside gene matches: 10. This CDR3 reads CASSPRNAGAQEQYV. CDR3 sequence (DNA): TGTGCCAGCTCACCACGTAATGCGGGAGCTCAGGAGCAGTACGTC.

This clonotype has more than one count but fewer than ten. The chain recombines TRBV7-9 with TRBJ2-3; 12 positions match TRBD2. CDR3 length: 16 residues. CDR1 and CDR2 (germline): SEHNR, FQNEAQ (reference sequence). Trimming cost V 3 bases and J 4 bases; bases outside gene matches: 5. The CDR3 protein is CASSFLTSGGSDTQYF. CDR3 nucleotide sequence: TGTGCCAGCAGCTTCTTGACTAGCGGGGGTTCAGATACGCAGTATTTT.

The chain joins TRBV10-3 to TRBJ2-7; possibly TRBD1 for D (6 bases). The germline V gene encodes CDR1 ENHRY and CDR2 SYGVKD. V was pared by 6 bases and J by 7 bases, with 16 bases between. The CDR3 has 13 residues. For the CDR3, the DNA is TGTGCCATCAGCCGGGACACCTTTTGGGAGCAGTACGTC. Its translation is CAISRDTFWEQYV.

The chain joins TRBV4-3 to TRBJ1-2; 10 bases line up with TRBD1. The CDR3 is 14 amino acids. Germline V gives CDR1 LGHNA, CDR2 YSLEER. J lost 7 bases, V lost 1 base, and 3 bases had no gene match. CDR3 nucleotide sequence: TGCGCCAGCAGCCAAGGCGACAGGGGGCTTGGCTACACCTTC. It encodes CASSQGDRGLGYTF.

V is TRBV7-9 and J is TRBJ1-5, with 9 positions matching TRBD1. Germline CDR1 reads SEHNR; CDR2 reads FQNEAQ (reference sequence). The CDR3 totals 15 residues. The J segment lost 2 bases and the V segment lost 5 bases, leaving 4 bases of the junction unmatched. The CDR3 sequence is CASSERTGGNQPQHF. For the CDR3, the DNA is TGTGCCAGCAGCGAGAGGACAGGGGGCAATCAGCCCCAGCATTTT.

This clonotype turned up a few times. This chain links TRBV9 with TRBJ1-4, with a weak D call TRBD1 (5 bases). This CDR3 is built from 18 residues. Germline V CDR1 and CDR2: SGDLS, YYNGEE. V was cut by 3 bases and J by 3 bases, with 21 bases left in between. This CDR3 reads CASSAETGRMVSNEKLFF. In DNA form, the CDR3 reads TGTGCCAGCAGCGCGGAGACGGGACGGATGGTCTCTAATGAAAAACTGTTTTTT.